The 22 T cell receptor beta chains reported below all come from one sample, sequenced in a study of cytomegalovirus exposure and HLA in healthy donors. PCR employed 60 Vbeta and 13 Jbeta primers. Clones were sequenced by immunoSEQ multiplex PCR, and TCRdb holds only the in-frame ones, with some missing. The table lists about 170,000 clones, almost 75% of them singletons, with about 5.4% in the top ten. Sequenced material: PBMCs. Every receptor here comes from a woman in her late teens or twenties in good health and CMV-seropositive.

V usage is TRBV5-3 and J usage is TRBJ1-1; tentative D call: TRBD1 (6 bases). TRBV5-3 is assigned to the ORF class and has an uncertain function. V lost 3 bases to trimming and J lost 3 bases, with 21 bases between them. The CDR3 is made up of 17 amino acids. The CDR3 nucleotides are TGTGCCAGAAGCTGCGATCCCAGGGGATTCAGGGACACTGAAGCTTTCTTT. As protein: CARSCDPRGFRDTEAFF.

This sequence joins TRBV23-1 and TRBJ2-1; 9 bases line up with TRBD2. TRBV23-1 falls under the ORF class, with uncertain function. V shed 0 bases and J 5 bases; nucleotides not matched to a gene: 2. This CDR3 is built from 15 residues. CDR3: CASSQSTSGHNEQFF. The CDR3 DNA is TGCGCCAGCAGTCAATCGACTAGCGGACACAATGAGCAGTTCTTC.

This clone turned up a few times. This chain connects TRBV27 to TRBJ2-1, with 7 bases lining up with TRBD2. This CDR3 is 14 amino acids long. Germline CDR1 MNHEY, CDR2 SMNVEV (reference sequence). V dropped 4 bases and J dropped 6; count of bases not matched to a gene: 6. In DNA, the CDR3 is TGTGCCAGCAGTTATCAAGCGGGGTTCAATGAGCAGTTCTTC. It is translated as CASSYQAGFNEQFF.

The chain couples TRBV19 to TRBJ2-7; D possibly corresponds to TRBD1 (5 bases). The CDR3 consists of 14 residues. V shed 5 bases and J shed 3 bases, with 14 bases lying between them. Germline CDR1 reads LNHDA; CDR2 reads SQIVND (reference sequence). The CDR3 sequence: CASSFYDQGYEQYF. The CDR3 nucleotides read TGTGCCAGTAGTTTCTATGACCAGGGCTACGAGCAGTACTTC.

J is TRBJ2-1 and V is TRBV5-4; 8 bases align to TRBD1. This CDR3 has 13 residues. Germline CDR1 SGHNT, CDR2 YYREEE (reference sequence). V gave up 1 base and J gave up 6 bases; unmatched junction bases: 0. The CDR3 region is CASSLTGGNEQFF. DNA of the CDR3: TGTGCCAGCAGCTTGACAGGGGGCAATGAGCAGTTCTTC. Drawing the rest from reference TRBV5-4 and TRBJ2-1, the complete variable domain is ETGVTQSPTHLIKTRGQQVTLRCSSQSGHNTVSWYQQALGQGPQFIFQYYREEENGRGNFPPRFSGLQFPNYSSELNVNALELDDSALYLCASSLTGGNEQFFGPGTRLTVL.

The chain combines TRBV28 with TRBJ2-2; tentative D call: TRBD1 (6 bases). The CDR3 contains 15 residues. Germline V gives CDR1 MDHEN, CDR2 SYDVKM. V was trimmed by 5 bases and J by 4 bases, leaving 14 bases between them. This CDR3 reads CASSLPQGLTGELFF. The CDR3 coding sequence is TGTGCCAGCAGTCTTCCTCAGGGGCTCACCGGGGAGCTGTTTTTT.

This clone was recorded once. The chain has TRBV7-6 and TRBJ2-1, with 10 positions matching TRBD2. CDR3 length equals 16 residues. CDR1 is SGHVS and CDR2 is FNYEAQ in the germline V gene. V shed 4 bases and J 6 bases; nucleotides not matched to a gene: 9. CDR3 DNA sequence: TGTGCCAGCAGCTCGCCAGCGGGGGGGATACCCAATGAGCAGTTCTTC. Protein: CASSSPAGGIPNEQFF. The whole variable domain, remainder taken from reference TRBV7-6 and TRBJ2-1, is GAGVSQSPRYKVTKRGQDVALRCDPISGHVSLYWYRQALGQGPEFLTYFNYEAQQDKSGLPNDRFSAERPEGSISTLTIQRTEQRDSAMYRCASSSPAGGIPNEQFFGPGTRLTVL.

CDR3 nucleotides: TGTGCCAGCAACCAGTCAGGGACAGGGGGGGTTGAGCAGTACTTC. It yields the protein CASNQSGTGGVEQYF. The chain uses TRBV28 and TRBJ2-7; 11 bases are a match to TRBD1. Germline V gives CDR1 MDHEN, CDR2 SYDVKM. The CDR3 totals 15 residues. V lost 7 bases and J lost 7; bases outside the gene matches: 12. The whole variable domain, filled in from reference TRBV28 and TRBJ2-7, reads DVKVTQSSRYLVKRTGEKVFLECVQDMDHENMFWYRQDPGLGLRLIYFSYDVKMKEKGDIPEGYSVSREKKERFSLILESASTNQTSMYLCASNQSGTGGVEQYFGPGTRLTVT.

V is TRBV4-1 and J is TRBJ1-5; D not resolved. The CDR3 is 14 amino acids. V was cut by 1 base and J by 5 bases, with 9 bases left in between. Germline V gives CDR1 MGHRA, CDR2 YSYEKL. CDR3 DNA: TGCGCCAGCAGCCAAGCCGGGTTCGATCAGCCCCAGCATTTT. Translating it yields CASSQAGFDQPQHF.

V and J are TRBV10-3 and TRBJ2-3; possible D gene TRBD2, 5 bases. The V and J ends lost 5 bases and 0 bases respectively, with 9 bases between them. This CDR3 comprises 14 residues. Germline-derived CDR1 and CDR2 are ENHRY and SYGVKD. In DNA, the CDR3 is TGTGCCATCAGTTTTAGGACTAGCACAGATACGCAGTATTTT. Protein product: CAISFRTSTDTQYF.

This chain connects TRBV2 to TRBJ1-6, with a weak D call TRBD1 (6 bases). Germline V gene sequence: CDR1 SNHLY, CDR2 FYNNEI. With 9 bases removed from V and 5 bases from J, the gap between germline ends came to 14 bases. The CDR3 runs to 14 residues. CDR3 sequence: CASTGTPNNSPLHF. The DNA of the CDR3 is TGTGCCAGTACCGGGACACCGAATAATTCACCCCTCCACTTT. Based on the CDR3 plus reference TRBV2 and TRBJ1-6, the full variable domain is EPEVTQTPSHQVTQMGQEVILRCVPISNHLYFYWYRQILGQKVEFLVSFYNNEISEKSEIFDDQFSVERPDGSNFTLKIRSTKLEDSAMYFCASTGTPNNSPLHFGNGTRLTVT.

The V and J genes are TRBV27 and TRBJ2-7; 7 bases line up with TRBD1. The trim removed 8 bases at V and 0 bases at J, leaving 7 bases unmatched. The germline V gene encodes CDR1 MNHEY and CDR2 SMNVEV (reference sequence). The CDR3 runs 14 residues. The CDR3 nucleotides read TGTGCCAGCGCAGGGGGTTGGAGCTCCTACGAGCAGTACTTC. Its protein product is CASAGGWSSYEQYF.

The rearrangement uses TRBV11-1 and TRBJ2-3; D gene ambiguous. CDR3 size: 11 residues. Trimming removed 5 bases from V and 4 bases from J, with 4 bases in between. The V gene's germline CDR1 is SGHAT and CDR2 FQDESV (reference sequence). The CDR3 DNA reads as TGTGCCAGCAGCCTCTCAGATACGCAGTATTTT. It yields the protein CASSLSDTQYF. Full variable domain (remainder filled in from reference TRBV11-1 and TRBJ2-3): EAEVAQSPRYKITEKSQAVAFWCDPISGHATLYWYRQILGQGPELLVQFQDESVVDDSQLPKDRFSAERLKGVDSTLKIQPAELGDSAMYLCASSLSDTQYFGPGTRLTVL.

The gene calls are TRBV28 and TRBJ2-1; 10 bases fit TRBD1. Trimming cost V 6 bases and J 5 bases; bases outside gene matches: 10. The CDR3 has 16 residues. The germline V gene encodes CDR1 MDHEN and CDR2 SYDVKM. CDR3 loop: CASRTLRTGGDNEQFF. The CDR3 DNA reads as TGTGCCAGCAGAACCTTGAGGACAGGGGGAGACAATGAGCAGTTCTTC.

The V gene is TRBV6-1, the J gene TRBJ1-5, with 9 positions matching TRBD1. After removal of 1 base from V and 2 bases from J, the junction contained 3 bases not matched to a gene. Germline V gives CDR1 MNHNS, CDR2 SASEGT. The CDR3 is made up of 16 amino acids. CDR3 sequence reads: CASSEVWDRGNQPQHF. The CDR3 bases are TGTGCCAGCAGTGAAGTTTGGGACAGGGGCAATCAGCCCCAGCATTTT.

This chain joins TRBV10-1 and TRBJ1-1; D is perhaps TRBD1 (5 bases). V lost 4 bases, J lost 1 base, and 7 bases lay in between. The CDR3 extends over 13 amino acids. Per germline, CDR1 WNHNN and CDR2 SYGVQD (reference sequence). This CDR3 is CASSGQKNTEAFF. DNA of the CDR3: TGCGCCAGCAGTGGACAGAAGAACACTGAAGCTTTCTTT.

The rearrangement links TRBV11-2 to TRBJ1-2, with 8 bases matching TRBD1. CDR3 length: 14 residues. Germline CDR1 SGHAT, CDR2 FQNNGV. Trimming removed 4 bases from V and 8 bases from J; junction bases left unmatched: 9. The CDR3 sequence: CASSSNPQGDGYTF. The CDR3 DNA is TGTGCCAGCAGCTCCAATCCACAGGGGGACGGCTACACCTTC.

V is TRBV5-6 and J is TRBJ1-2; 7 bases agree with TRBD1. CDR3 size: 15 residues. Trimming took 2 bases from V and 4 from J; bases not matched to a gene: 8. The V gene's germline CDR1 is SGHDT and CDR2 YYEEEE. CDR3 in DNA: TGTGCCAGCAGCTTCGGACAGGTTGTTATCTATGGCTACACCTTC. Translated, it gives CASSFGQVVIYGYTF.

This clone was counted a single time. The chain employs TRBV4-3 and TRBJ2-3; D might be TRBD2 (6 bases). The V end was cut by 0 bases, the J end by 2 bases, with 12 bases between. The V gene's germline CDR1 is LGHNA and CDR2 YSLEER. CDR3 length equals 16 residues. The CDR3, as DNA: TGCGCCAGCAGCCAAGACCGGCGGGGAGCCACAGATACGCAGTATTTT. As protein: CASSQDRRGATDTQYF.

The chain uses TRBV19 and TRBJ2-3, with 7 bases identical to TRBD1. The CDR3 runs 16 residues. V lost 6 bases and J lost 1; bases outside the gene matches: 10. The germline CDR1 and CDR2 sequences are LNHDA and SQIVND (reference sequence). The CDR3 DNA sequence: TGTGCCAGTAGCATCGACAGGGCGGAAGGCACAGATACGCAGTATTTT. Its translation: CASSIDRAEGTDTQYF.

This CDR3 is CASRQRGFETQYF. The CDR3 DNA sequence: TGTGCCAGCAGGCAGCGGGGTTTTGAGACCCAGTACTTC. V gene TRBV2 combines with J gene TRBJ2-5; TRBD2 agrees at 7 bases. Germline V gives CDR1 SNHLY, CDR2 FYNNEI. CDR3 size: 13 residues. The trim removed 6 bases at V and 5 bases at J, leaving 6 bases unmatched.

The chain joins TRBV30 to TRBJ1-2, with D perhaps TRBD1 (6 bases). Trimming pared 0 bases from V and 8 bases from J, leaving 16 bases between. Looked up from germline, CDR1 is GTSNPN and CDR2 is SVGIG (reference sequence). The CDR3 length is 14 residues. This CDR3 reads CAWSVQRGAGGYTF. The CDR3 nucleotides are TGTGCCTGGAGTGTACAGCGGGGGGCGGGCGGCTACACCTTC.